The rows below give T cell receptor beta chains drawn from one sample of a study of OX40 agonist ivuxolimab in advanced cancers. Assay used: immunoSEQ multiplex PCR; TCRdb lists only in-frame clones, some missing. The sample has 70,000 to 90,000 clones; approximately 92% are singletons. Sequences were derived from CD4+ or CD8+ T cells sorted from blood, sampled in a trial of the OX40 agonist ivuxolimab. The origin of the receptors is an adult with an advanced solid tumor such as melanoma, head and neck, liver or kidney cancer. Each CDR3 is given with its conserved first and last residue. The D gene is left open where the match is weak. The size entry is marked missing in some rows and otherwise reads once, few, many or a size class.

v_call: TRBV11-2; clone_size: once; cdr3_length: 15; j_call: TRBJ1-1; d_call: NA; cdr3_nt: TGTGCCAGCAGCTTTGGATTATGGGGGAACACTGAAGCTTTCTTT; cdr3_aa: CASSFGLWGNTEAFF
v_call: TRBV6-1; clone_size: NA; cdr3_length: 15; j_call: TRBJ1-6; d_call: NA; cdr3_nt: TGTGCCAACCGCCCGGCGCGGGTCTATAATTCACCCCTCCACTTT; cdr3_aa: CANRPARVYNSPLHF
v_call: TRBV10-2; clone_size: NA; cdr3_length: 14; j_call: TRBJ2-5; d_call: TRBD1; cdr3_nt: TGCGCCAGCAGGGTGCGGACAGGGGGTGAGACCCAGTACTTC; cdr3_aa: CASRVRTGGETQYF
v_call: TRBV5-8; clone_size: NA; cdr3_length: 16; j_call: TRBJ2-5; d_call: TRBD1; cdr3_nt: TGTGCCAGCAGTTTTTACCCGGGACAGGGTCGAGAGACCCAGTACTTC; cdr3_aa: CASSFYPGQGRETQYF
v_call: TRBV18; clone_size: NA; cdr3_length: 17; j_call: TRBJ1-5; d_call: TRBD1; cdr3_nt: TGTGCCAGCTCGCCTCCAGGGGGGGGTCTGGGCAATCAGCCCCAGCATTTT; cdr3_aa: CASSPPGGGLGNQPQHF
v_call: TRBV9; clone_size: NA; cdr3_length: 12; j_call: TRBJ2-2; d_call: NA; cdr3_nt: TGTGCCAGCAGCGTAGTTCTAGGGGAGCTGTTTTTT; cdr3_aa: CASSVVLGELFF
v_call: TRBV6-6; clone_size: once; cdr3_length: 13; j_call: TRBJ1-2; d_call: NA; cdr3_nt: TGTGCCAGCACTATTAATTCTAACTATGGCTACACCTTC; cdr3_aa: CASTINSNYGYTF
v_call: TRBV7-9; clone_size: NA; cdr3_length: 15; j_call: TRBJ2-7; d_call: TRBD1; cdr3_nt: TGTGCCAGCAGCTTAGCCCAGGGGGCGGTCAACGAGCAGTACTTC; cdr3_aa: CASSLAQGAVNEQYF
v_call: TRBV9; clone_size: few; cdr3_length: 13; j_call: TRBJ1-1; d_call: NA; cdr3_nt: TGTGCCAGCACCTGGGGGCCCGGGGCTGAAGCTTTCTTT; cdr3_aa: CASTWGPGAEAFF
v_call: TRBV7-8; clone_size: NA; cdr3_length: 16; j_call: TRBJ2-7; d_call: TRBD2; cdr3_nt: TGTGCCAGCAGCTCCCTGACTAGCGGGGTCTCCTACGAGCAGTACTTC; cdr3_aa: CASSSLTSGVSYEQYF
v_call: TRBV2; clone_size: NA; cdr3_length: 15; j_call: TRBJ1-5; d_call: NA; cdr3_nt: TGTGCCAGCAGTGGTCTCCAGGGCCGGATTCAGCCCCAGCATTTT; cdr3_aa: CASSGLQGRIQPQHF
v_call: TRBV4-1; clone_size: NA; cdr3_length: 15; j_call: TRBJ2-7; d_call: TRBD1; cdr3_nt: TGCGCCAGCAGCCAACAGACAGGGGACCCTTACGAGCAGTACTTC; cdr3_aa: CASSQQTGDPYEQYF
v_call: TRBV11-2; clone_size: NA; cdr3_length: 17; j_call: TRBJ1-2; d_call: TRBD1; cdr3_nt: TGTGCCAGCAGCTCCCTGCGACAGGGCGGAAGGGCAGATGGCTACACCTTC; cdr3_aa: CASSSLRQGGRADGYTF
v_call: TRBV10-3; clone_size: NA; cdr3_length: 10; j_call: TRBJ2-7; d_call: NA; cdr3_nt: TGTGCCATCAGTAGCCACGAGCAGTACTTC; cdr3_aa: CAISSHEQYF
v_call: TRBV27; clone_size: NA; cdr3_length: 19; j_call: TRBJ2-6; d_call: TRBD1; cdr3_nt: TGTGCCAGCAGTTTATATGGAGGGACAGGGTTCTCTGGGGCCAACGTCCTGACTTTC; cdr3_aa: CASSLYGGTGFSGANVLTF
v_call: TRBV9; clone_size: NA; cdr3_length: 14; j_call: TRBJ1-1; d_call: NA; cdr3_nt: TGTGCCAGCAGCGTGGGGAACCTGAACACTGAAGCTTTCTTT; cdr3_aa: CASSVGNLNTEAFF
v_call: TRBV6-5; clone_size: once; cdr3_length: 12; j_call: TRBJ1-5; d_call: NA; cdr3_nt: TGTGCCAGTACCACGGGAGATCAGCCCCAGCATTTT; cdr3_aa: CASTTGDQPQHF
v_call: TRBV9; clone_size: NA; cdr3_length: 15; j_call: TRBJ2-5; d_call: TRBD1; cdr3_nt: TGTGCCAGCAGCTCCCTGAACAGGGGAAAAGAGACCCAGTACTTC; cdr3_aa: CASSSLNRGKETQYF
v_call: TRBV4-2; clone_size: NA; cdr3_length: 16; j_call: TRBJ2-3; d_call: TRBD2; cdr3_nt: TGTGCCAGCAGCCAAGGGACTAGCGGGAGGGGGGATACGCAGTATTTT; cdr3_aa: CASSQGTSGRGDTQYF
v_call: TRBV7-3; clone_size: few; cdr3_length: 13; j_call: TRBJ1-1; d_call: NA; cdr3_nt: TGTGCCAGCAGCTCAGGACGGAACACTGAAGCTTTCTTT; cdr3_aa: CASSSGRNTEAFF
v_call: TRBV28; clone_size: few; cdr3_length: 17; j_call: TRBJ1-5; d_call: NA; cdr3_nt: TGTGCCAGCAGTGGGGGGTCTGGGAATGGAGGGAATCAGCCCCAGCATTTT; cdr3_aa: CASSGGSGNGGNQPQHF
v_call: TRBV6-1; clone_size: NA; cdr3_length: 15; j_call: TRBJ2-1; d_call: TRBD2; cdr3_nt: TGTGCCAGCAGTTCCAGCGGGGGGGCCAGAAATGAGCAGTTCTTC; cdr3_aa: CASSSSGGARNEQFF
v_call: TRBV5-1; clone_size: NA; cdr3_length: 15; j_call: TRBJ2-7; d_call: NA; cdr3_nt: TGCGCCAGCAGCTTAGAGTCTCAGACCTCTCACGAGCAGTACTTC; cdr3_aa: CASSLESQTSHEQYF
v_call: TRBV15; clone_size: NA; cdr3_length: 13; j_call: TRBJ2-5; d_call: NA; cdr3_nt: TGTGCCACCAGCAGAGATCTGAGGGAGACCCAGTACTTC; cdr3_aa: CATSRDLRETQYF
v_call: TRBV4-1; clone_size: NA; cdr3_length: 13; j_call: TRBJ2-5; d_call: NA; cdr3_nt: TGCGCCAGCAGCCAGGGCACCCGGGAGACCCAGTACTTC; cdr3_aa: CASSQGTRETQYF
v_call: TRBV5-1; clone_size: NA; cdr3_length: 12; j_call: TRBJ2-1; d_call: NA; cdr3_nt: TGCGCCAGCAGCCCGAATGTGGGCAGTAGATTCTTC; cdr3_aa: CASSPNVGSRFF
v_call: TRBV5-1; clone_size: NA; cdr3_length: 15; j_call: TRBJ1-3; d_call: NA; cdr3_nt: TGCGCCAGCAGCGCCGATCAGGCGTCTGGAAACACCATATATTTT; cdr3_aa: CASSADQASGNTIYF
v_call: TRBV7-2; clone_size: NA; cdr3_length: 17; j_call: TRBJ1-2; d_call: TRBD1; cdr3_nt: TGTGCCAGCAGCCGAGGGACAGGGGGCCGCGTCGCCTATGGCTACACCTTC; cdr3_aa: CASSRGTGGRVAYGYTF
v_call: TRBV5-1; clone_size: once; cdr3_length: 13; j_call: TRBJ1-3; d_call: NA; cdr3_nt: TGCGCCAGCAGCCTCACAACAGGAAACACCATATATTTT; cdr3_aa: CASSLTTGNTIYF
v_call: TRBV7-9; clone_size: NA; cdr3_length: 15; j_call: TRBJ2-7; d_call: TRBD1; cdr3_nt: TGTGCCAGCAGCTTGGGGACAGTTAGCTCCTACGAGCAGTACTTC; cdr3_aa: CASSLGTVSSYEQYF
v_call: TRBV7-8; clone_size: NA; cdr3_length: 12; j_call: TRBJ2-5; d_call: NA; cdr3_nt: TGTGCCAGCAGCTCAGGGCTTCGGGAGCAGTACTTC; cdr3_aa: CASSSGLREQYF
v_call: TRBV15; clone_size: NA; cdr3_length: 14; j_call: TRBJ1-2; d_call: NA; cdr3_nt: TGTGCCACCAGCAGAGGTAGTTCCCACTATGGCTACACCTTC; cdr3_aa: CATSRGSSHYGYTF
v_call: TRBV5-6; clone_size: once; cdr3_length: 13; j_call: TRBJ2-7; d_call: NA; cdr3_nt: TGTGCCAGCAGTTTCCCGGGACCCCACGAGCAGTACTTC; cdr3_aa: CASSFPGPHEQYF
v_call: TRBV29-1; clone_size: NA; cdr3_length: 12; j_call: TRBJ1-2; d_call: NA; cdr3_nt: TGCAGCGTTGAAGGCCTGGACTATGGCTACACCTTC; cdr3_aa: CSVEGLDYGYTF
v_call: TRBV10-3; clone_size: NA; cdr3_length: 14; j_call: TRBJ1-2; d_call: NA; cdr3_nt: TGTGCCATCAGAGACCGAGGGGTGTCGTATGGCTACACCTTC; cdr3_aa: CAIRDRGVSYGYTF
v_call: TRBV29-1; clone_size: NA; cdr3_length: 12; j_call: TRBJ1-2; d_call: NA; cdr3_nt: TGCAGCGGCACAGAGGAATCCTATGGCTACACCTTC; cdr3_aa: CSGTEESYGYTF
v_call: TRBV21-1; clone_size: NA; cdr3_length: 10; j_call: TRBJ2-5; d_call: NA; cdr3_nt: TGTGCCCCCAGAGGTGAGACCCAGTACTTC; cdr3_aa: CAPRGETQYF
v_call: TRBV4-1; clone_size: NA; cdr3_length: 16; j_call: TRBJ2-7; d_call: TRBD2; cdr3_nt: TGCGCCAGCAGCCAAACCGGGACTAAGCGGGAGTTGGGGCAGTACTTC; cdr3_aa: CASSQTGTKRELGQYF
v_call: TRBV27; clone_size: NA; cdr3_length: 14; j_call: TRBJ1-6; d_call: NA; cdr3_nt: TGTGCCAGCAGTTTATCGTGGACGGGGTCACCCCTCCACTTT; cdr3_aa: CASSLSWTGSPLHF
v_call: TRBV5-4; clone_size: NA; cdr3_length: 15; j_call: TRBJ2-1; d_call: NA; cdr3_nt: TGTGCCAGCAGCCCCGCCGGGCTAGGGCACAATGAGCAGTTCTTC; cdr3_aa: CASSPAGLGHNEQFF
v_call: TRBV5-1; clone_size: once; cdr3_length: 12; j_call: TRBJ2-7; d_call: NA; cdr3_nt: TGCGCCAGCAGCTTGACAACCTACGAGCAGTACTTC; cdr3_aa: CASSLTTYEQYF
v_call: TRBV7-9; clone_size: NA; cdr3_length: 13; j_call: TRBJ2-7; d_call: TRBD1; cdr3_nt: TGTGCCAGCTTAGAGGGGGCAGGGACCGAGCAGTACTTC; cdr3_aa: CASLEGAGTEQYF
v_call: TRBV5-1; clone_size: NA; cdr3_length: 14; j_call: TRBJ2-2; d_call: TRBD1; cdr3_nt: TGCGCCAGCAGCTTGCAGGGACAGGGTTTCGAGTTGTTTTTT; cdr3_aa: CASSLQGQGFELFF
v_call: TRBV19; clone_size: NA; cdr3_length: 17; j_call: TRBJ2-3; d_call: TRBD2; cdr3_nt: TGTGCCAGTAGTGACCGGGACTATCCAACCTACACAGATACGCAGTATTTT; cdr3_aa: CASSDRDYPTYTDTQYF
v_call: TRBV5-1; clone_size: NA; cdr3_length: 14; j_call: TRBJ2-3; d_call: NA; cdr3_nt: TGCGCCAGCAGCTTGGCTACCCTTGTCGATACGCAGTATTTT; cdr3_aa: CASSLATLVDTQYF
v_call: TRBV4-2; clone_size: NA; cdr3_length: 15; j_call: TRBJ2-3; d_call: TRBD2; cdr3_nt: TGTGCCAGCAGCCAAGCTAGCGGTTACACAGATACGCAGTATTTT; cdr3_aa: CASSQASGYTDTQYF
v_call: TRBV19; clone_size: once; cdr3_length: 14; j_call: TRBJ1-2; d_call: NA; cdr3_nt: TGTGCCAGTAGTATTACAGGGCTGAATTATGGCTACACCTTC; cdr3_aa: CASSITGLNYGYTF
v_call: TRBV29-1; clone_size: NA; cdr3_length: 13; j_call: TRBJ2-7; d_call: NA; cdr3_nt: TGCAGCGTTGGACCCTCCGGGGGCTACGAGCAGTACTTC; cdr3_aa: CSVGPSGGYEQYF
v_call: TRBV7-6; clone_size: once; cdr3_length: 14; j_call: TRBJ1-1; d_call: NA; cdr3_nt: TGTGCCAGCAGCTTAGCAACAGGGTACACTGAAGCTTTCTTT; cdr3_aa: CASSLATGYTEAFF
v_call: TRBV6-6; clone_size: NA; cdr3_length: 15; j_call: TRBJ2-7; d_call: TRBD2; cdr3_nt: TGTGCCAGCAGTACCACAGCGGGAGGGAGCTACGAGCAGTACTTC; cdr3_aa: CASSTTAGGSYEQYF
v_call: TRBV18; clone_size: once; cdr3_length: 17; j_call: TRBJ1-6; d_call: NA; cdr3_nt: TGTGCCAGCTCACCAGTACGGGCAGGGCTGCCCGGGGCACCCCTCCACTTT; cdr3_aa: CASSPVRAGLPGAPLHF
v_call: TRBV5-4; clone_size: once; cdr3_length: 15; j_call: TRBJ1-2; d_call: TRBD1; cdr3_nt: TGTGCCAGCAGCGAGGCAGGGGGCGCTGACTATGGCTACACCTTC; cdr3_aa: CASSEAGGADYGYTF
v_call: TRBV4-1; clone_size: NA; cdr3_length: 15; j_call: TRBJ2-1; d_call: NA; cdr3_nt: TGCGCCAGCAGCCAAGACCCCGTGGGGACGGATGAGCAGTTCTTC; cdr3_aa: CASSQDPVGTDEQFF
v_call: TRBV29-1; clone_size: NA; cdr3_length: 15; j_call: TRBJ1-1; d_call: TRBD1; cdr3_nt: TGCAGCGTGAAGACAGGGAAACCCCCATACACTGAAGCTTTCTTT; cdr3_aa: CSVKTGKPPYTEAFF
v_call: TRBV28; clone_size: NA; cdr3_length: 13; j_call: TRBJ1-2; d_call: NA; cdr3_nt: TGTGCCAGCAGGACAGGCCGTTTTATGAGGGACACCTTC; cdr3_aa: CASRTGRFMRDTF
v_call: TRBV11-2; clone_size: NA; cdr3_length: 13; j_call: TRBJ1-1; d_call: TRBD1; cdr3_nt: TGTGCCAGCGGTCTGACAGGGGACACTGAAGCTTTCTTT; cdr3_aa: CASGLTGDTEAFF
v_call: TRBV6-1; clone_size: NA; cdr3_length: 16; j_call: TRBJ2-2; d_call: NA; cdr3_nt: TGTGCCAGCAGTGAAAATCCCGACAGAGGGACCGGGGAGCTGTTTTTT; cdr3_aa: CASSENPDRGTGELFF
v_call: TRBV30; clone_size: NA; cdr3_length: 15; j_call: TRBJ1-5; d_call: NA; cdr3_nt: TGTGCCTGGAGTGCTGGGCAAATTAGCAATCAGCCCCAGCATTTT; cdr3_aa: CAWSAGQISNQPQHF